This T cell receptor beta chain appears in the sequencing data of a study of blood T cell repertoires in COVID-19. Whole-study context: Researchers got acute and convalescent COVID-19 samples from the United States, Italy and Spain. The analysed material was cDNA or gDNA that came from T cells, B-cell-depleted T cells, or PBMCs.

Original processing methods: Using reference gene primer amplification, nucleated cell counts were estimated. Data came from immunoSEQ multiplex PCR; TCRdb stores just in-frame clones and leaves some out. D and trimming come from the DNA, and the V and J calls and clone size come from that table. The sample has approximately 450,000 clones; around 89% are singletons. In Cohort 3, a recovered donor had either two negative PCRs, clearance, or symptom resolution. Germline CDR1 reads MNHEY; CDR2 reads SVGAGI. V was clipped by 5 bases and J by 0 bases, with 11 bases between them. The length of the CDR3 is 15 residues.

Sequenced input: PBMCs or T cells enriched from blood (not recorded which). This sequence joins TRBV6-5 and TRBJ2-1, with a tentative D call TRBD1 (6 bases). This receptor was taken from a man aged 30 to 45 who had recovered from COVID-19. Written as DNA, the CDR3 is TGTGCCAGCAGTCGGGACACCATCTCCTACAATGAGCAGTTCTTC. Translating it yields CASSRDTISYNEQFF.